These 13 T cell receptor beta chains came from one sample sequenced in a study of blood T cell repertoires in COVID-19. Only in-frame clones appear in the TCRdb table, and some are missing; sequencing was by immunoSEQ multiplex PCR. The sample shows around 25,000 clones, approximately 89% of them seen only once. Sequencing input: peripheral blood. Receptors originate from a man between 45 and 60 years old with active COVID-19.

The V call is TRBV6-1, the J call TRBJ2-5; TRBD2 is a possible D gene (5 bases). Germline assignment: CDR1 MNHNS and CDR2 SASEGT. Trimming pared 0 bases from V and 6 bases from J, leaving 11 bases between. The CDR3 contains 14 residues. Written as DNA, the CDR3 is TGTGCCAGCAGTGAAGCTTCCCGCGGGCAGACCCAGTACTTC. Protein product: CASSEASRGQTQYF.

The V and J genes are TRBV7-2 and TRBJ1-2; 7 positions agree with TRBD1. V gave up 7 bases and J gave up 7 bases; unmatched junction bases: 15. CDR3 length equals 15 residues. Germline values: CDR1 SGHTA, CDR2 FQGNSA. Here the CDR3 DNA reads TGTGCCAGCAACCCAGACCCCAGGACAGGATTTGGCTACACCTTC. This encodes CASNPDPRTGFGYTF.

The chain couples TRBV13 to TRBJ1-6, with D possibly TRBD1 on 6 matching bases. CDR1 and CDR2 (germline): PRHDT, FYEKMQ (reference sequence). The CDR3 spans 12 residues. Trimming shortened V by 5 bases and J by 13 bases, and 12 bases separated the two germline ends. Written as DNA, the CDR3 is TGTGCCAGCAGCGGGGGCCTGTCTCCCCTCCACTTT. This gives the protein CASSGGLSPLHF.

The rearrangement links TRBV18 to TRBJ1-2, with D maybe TRBD1 (6 bases). This CDR3 comprises 15 residues. Trimming took 1 base from V and 7 from J, leaving 16 bases between them. From germline, CDR1 is KGHSH and CDR2 LQKENI. As DNA, the CDR3 is TGTGCCAGCTCACCACAGGGGGGGCCTGAACGTGGCTACACCTTC. Protein product: CASSPQGGPERGYTF.

The rearrangement links TRBV5-1 to TRBJ1-2; 7 bases align to TRBD1. CDR1 is SGHRS and CDR2 is YFSETQ in the germline V gene. Trimming cost V 4 bases and J 7 bases; bases outside gene matches: 10. The CDR3 extends over 14 amino acids. CDR3 residues: CASSARQGSGGYTF. The CDR3 DNA reads TGCGCCAGCAGCGCGAGACAGGGCTCAGGTGGCTACACCTTC.

This sequence joins TRBV4-2 and TRBJ2-5; the match to TRBD2 covers 14 bases. This CDR3 comprises 17 residues. V lost 4 bases, J lost 5 bases, and 9 bases stayed unmatched. Germline V CDR1 and CDR2: LGHNA, YNFKEQ. CDR3 residues: CASSLAGTSGGRETQYF. CDR3 bases: TGTGCCAGCAGCCTTGCGGGGACTAGCGGGGGCCGGGAGACCCAGTACTTC.

This clone was seen a single time. This sequence joins TRBV5-1 and TRBJ2-3; D gene unclear. Trimming took off 0 bases at V and 0 bases at J, with 8 bases between the two ends. Germline-derived CDR1 and CDR2 are SGHRS and YFSETQ. The CDR3 covers 15 residues. The CDR3 DNA follows: TGCGCCAGCAGCTTGGGGTTCGGTAGCACAGATACGCAGTATTTT. It translates to CASSLGFGSTDTQYF. The full variable domain, in which reference TRBV5-1 and TRBJ2-3 provide the parts outside the CDR3, is KAGVTQTPRYLIKTRGQQVTLSCSPISGHRSVSWYQQTPGQGLQFLFEYFSETQRNKGNFPGRFSGRQFSNSRSEMNVSTLELGDSALYLCASSLGFGSTDTQYFGPGTRLTVL.

This rearrangement joins TRBV15 to TRBJ2-7; weak D call: TRBD1 (5 bases). The V end lost 5 bases, the J end lost 1 base, and 9 bases lay between the germline ends. Per germline, CDR1 LNHNV and CDR2 YYDKDF (reference sequence). The CDR3 has 13 residues. The DNA of the CDR3 is TGTGCCACCAGCCCCAGGGCATCCTACGAGCAGTACTTC. Protein: CATSPRASYEQYF.

J is TRBJ2-1 and V is TRBV5-5, with a weak D call TRBD1 (7 bases). V lost 2 bases, J lost 12 bases, and 21 bases lay in between. The CDR3 is 15 amino acids. Germline values: CDR1 SGHKS, CDR2 YYEKEE (reference sequence). The CDR3 loop reads CASSLLDKRQGGQFF. CDR3 bases: TGTGCCAGCAGCTTACTAGACAAACGCCAGGGGGGGCAGTTCTTC. The full variable domain, in which reference TRBV5-5 and TRBJ2-1 provide the parts outside the CDR3, is DAGVTQSPTHLIKTRGQQVTLRCSPISGHKSVSWYQQVLGQGPQFIFQYYEKEERGRGNFPDRFSARQFPNYSSELNVNALLLGDSALYLCASSLLDKRQGGQFFGPGTRLTVL.

V is TRBV11-2 and J is TRBJ2-1; 13 nucleotides match TRBD2. The length of the CDR3 is 15 residues. The germline V gene encodes CDR1 SGHAT and CDR2 FQNNGV. The trim removed 5 bases at V and 9 bases at J, leaving 7 bases unmatched. The CDR3 nucleotides read TGTGCCAGCAGCCCCCTGGGACTAGCGGGGAGTGAGCAGTTCTTC. Residues: CASSPLGLAGSEQFF.

The chain recombines TRBV7-3 with TRBJ2-3; 7 bases line up with TRBD1. The CDR3 runs 16 residues. Germline-derived CDR1 and CDR2 are SGHTA and FQGTGA. Trimming at V came to 3 bases and at J to 1 base, leaving 7 bases not matched to a gene. CDR3 sequence (DNA): TGTGCCAGCAGCTTGAGCCCCGGGACAGGCACAGATACGCAGTATTTT. Encoded protein: CASSLSPGTGTDTQYF.

The chain carries TRBV28 and TRBJ1-1, with D uncertain. Germline values: CDR1 MDHEN, CDR2 SYDVKM. The V end lost 8 bases, the J end lost 2 bases, and 9 bases lay between the germline ends. This CDR3 region has 12 residues. CDR3 sequence: CASFSRNTEAFF. In DNA, the CDR3 is TGTGCCAGCTTCTCCCGTAACACTGAAGCTTTCTTT.

The V and J genes are TRBV6-5 and TRBJ2-7; TRBD2 matches at 11 bases. The J segment lost 4 bases and the V segment lost 2 bases, leaving 4 bases of the junction unmatched. CDR1 is MNHEY and CDR2 is SVGAGI in the germline V gene. The CDR3 runs 15 residues. The CDR3 DNA reads TGTGCCAGCAGTTACGGGCTAGCGGGAGGATACGAGCAGTACTTC. As protein: CASSYGLAGGYEQYF.